The clone carrying this T cell receptor (beta chain) was recorded a few times. As originally analysed: Estimates of nucleated cell counts were drawn from the amplification of reference gene primers. Method: immunoSEQ multiplex PCR; TCRdb's copy keeps in-frame clones and lacks some. V and J calls and clone size are as listed in that table; D and trimming were resolved from the DNA. The sample holds tens of thousands of clones, 78% seen once. The source of the sample is a study of blood T cell repertoires in COVID-19. Study background: There were acute and convalescent COVID-19 samples, and they came from the United States, Italy and Spain.

This CDR3 contains 16 residues. Germline V gene lookup returns CDR1 SGHTA and CDR2 FQGNSA. With 5 bases removed from V and 0 bases from J, the gap between germline ends came to 16 bases. This clonotype was obtained from a human donor with active or convalescent COVID-19. The donor label of this sample is uncertain. The rearrangement links TRBV7-2 to TRBJ1-2; perhaps TRBD1 as D (5 bases). The sequenced sample was peripheral blood. The CDR3: CASSRTGRTTNYGYTF. CDR3 nucleotide sequence: TGTGCCAGCAGCAGGACCGGACGGACAACTAACTATGGCTACACCTTC.